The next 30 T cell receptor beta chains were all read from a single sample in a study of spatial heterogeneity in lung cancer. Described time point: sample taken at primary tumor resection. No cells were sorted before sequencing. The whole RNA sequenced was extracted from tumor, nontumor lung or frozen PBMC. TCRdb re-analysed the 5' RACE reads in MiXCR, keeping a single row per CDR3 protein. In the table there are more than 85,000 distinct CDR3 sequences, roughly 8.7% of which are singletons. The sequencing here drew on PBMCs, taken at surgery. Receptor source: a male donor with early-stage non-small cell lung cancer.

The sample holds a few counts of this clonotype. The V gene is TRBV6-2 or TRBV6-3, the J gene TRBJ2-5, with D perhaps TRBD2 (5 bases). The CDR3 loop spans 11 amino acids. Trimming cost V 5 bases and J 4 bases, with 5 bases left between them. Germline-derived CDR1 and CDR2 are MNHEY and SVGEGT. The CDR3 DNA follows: TGTGCCAGCAGTCGGGGAGAGACCCAGTACTTC. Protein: CASSRGETQYF.

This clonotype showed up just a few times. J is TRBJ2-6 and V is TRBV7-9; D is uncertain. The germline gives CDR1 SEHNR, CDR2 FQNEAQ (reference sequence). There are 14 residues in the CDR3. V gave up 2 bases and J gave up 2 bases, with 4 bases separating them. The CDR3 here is CASSLNPGANVLTF. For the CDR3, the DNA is TGTGCCAGCAGCTTAAACCCTGGGGCCAACGTCCTGACTTTC.

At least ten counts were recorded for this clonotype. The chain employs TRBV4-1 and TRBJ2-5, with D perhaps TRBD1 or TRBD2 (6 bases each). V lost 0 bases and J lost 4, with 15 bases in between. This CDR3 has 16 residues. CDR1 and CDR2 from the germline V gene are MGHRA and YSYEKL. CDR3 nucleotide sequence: TGCGCCAGCAGCCAAGACCCCCCGGGGGCCGGAGAGACCCAGTACTTC. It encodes CASSQDPPGAGETQYF.

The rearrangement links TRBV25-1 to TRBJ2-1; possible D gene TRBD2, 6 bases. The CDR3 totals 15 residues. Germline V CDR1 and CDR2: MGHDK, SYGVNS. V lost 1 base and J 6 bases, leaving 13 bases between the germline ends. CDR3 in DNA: TGTGCCAGCAGTGAATCGGCGGGGAGAACCAATGAGCAGTTCTTC. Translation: CASSESAGRTNEQFF.

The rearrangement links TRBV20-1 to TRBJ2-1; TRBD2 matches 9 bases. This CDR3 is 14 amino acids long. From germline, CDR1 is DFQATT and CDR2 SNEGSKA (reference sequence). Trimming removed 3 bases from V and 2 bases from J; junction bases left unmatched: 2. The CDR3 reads CSARAGGAYNEQFF. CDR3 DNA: TGCAGTGCTAGGGCGGGAGGGGCCTACAATGAGCAGTTCTTC.

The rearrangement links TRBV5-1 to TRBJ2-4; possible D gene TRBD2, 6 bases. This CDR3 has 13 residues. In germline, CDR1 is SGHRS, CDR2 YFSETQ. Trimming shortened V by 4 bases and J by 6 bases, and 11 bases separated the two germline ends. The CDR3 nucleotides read TGCGCCAGCAGCCCGGGACTCTCAAACATTCAGTACTTC. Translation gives CASSPGLSNIQYF.

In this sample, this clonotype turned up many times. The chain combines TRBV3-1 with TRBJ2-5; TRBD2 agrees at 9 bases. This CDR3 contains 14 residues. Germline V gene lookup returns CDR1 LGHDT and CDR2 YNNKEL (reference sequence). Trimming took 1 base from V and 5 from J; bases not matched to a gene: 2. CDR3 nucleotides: TGTGCCAGCAGCCAAGGACTAGCGGTGGAGACCCAGTACTTC. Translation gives CASSQGLAVETQYF.

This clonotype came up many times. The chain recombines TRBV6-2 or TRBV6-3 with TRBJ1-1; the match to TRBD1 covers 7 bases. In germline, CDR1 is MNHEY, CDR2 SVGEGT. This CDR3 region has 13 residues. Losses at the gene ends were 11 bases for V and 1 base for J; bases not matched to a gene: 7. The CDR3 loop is CAGRGTANTEAFF. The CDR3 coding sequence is TGTGCCGGACGAGGGACAGCGAACACTGAAGCTTTCTTT.

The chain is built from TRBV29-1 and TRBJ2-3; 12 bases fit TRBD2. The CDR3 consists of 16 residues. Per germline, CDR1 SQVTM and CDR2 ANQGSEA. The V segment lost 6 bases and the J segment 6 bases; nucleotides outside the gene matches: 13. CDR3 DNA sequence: TGCAGCGTCAATCCTTGGACTAGCGGGGTACTGGATACGCAGTATTTT. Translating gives CSVNPWTSGVLDTQYF.

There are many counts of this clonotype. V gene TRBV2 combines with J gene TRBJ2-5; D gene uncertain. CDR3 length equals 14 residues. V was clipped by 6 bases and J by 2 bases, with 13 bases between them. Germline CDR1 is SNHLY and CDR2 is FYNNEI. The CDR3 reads CASRSLAMQETQYF. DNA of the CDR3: TGTGCCAGCAGGAGCTTGGCGATGCAAGAGACCCAGTACTTC. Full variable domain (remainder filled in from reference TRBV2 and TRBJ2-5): EPEVTQTPSHQVTQMGQEVILRCVPISNHLYFYWYRQILGQKVEFLVSFYNNEISEKSEIFDDQFSVERPDGSNFTLKIRSTKLEDSAMYFCASRSLAMQETQYFGPGTRLLVL.

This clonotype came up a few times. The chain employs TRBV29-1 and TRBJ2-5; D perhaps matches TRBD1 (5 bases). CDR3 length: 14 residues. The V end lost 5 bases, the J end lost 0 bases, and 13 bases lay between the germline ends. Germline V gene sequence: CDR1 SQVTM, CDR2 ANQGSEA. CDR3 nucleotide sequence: TGCAGCGTTTGCGGCAGGGCTAACCAAGAGACCCAGTACTTC. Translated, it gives CSVCGRANQETQYF.

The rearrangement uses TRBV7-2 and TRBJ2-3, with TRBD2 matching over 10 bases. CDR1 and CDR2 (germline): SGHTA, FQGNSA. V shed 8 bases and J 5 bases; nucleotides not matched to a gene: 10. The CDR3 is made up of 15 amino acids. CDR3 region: CASSTTSGVRDTQYF. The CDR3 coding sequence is TGTGCCAGCTCCACTACTAGCGGGGTTAGAGATACGCAGTATTTT.

The CDR3 loop reads CASSFRADWYNEQFF. In DNA form, the CDR3 reads TGTGCCAGCAGCTTCCGAGCCGACTGGTACAATGAGCAGTTCTTC. The gene calls are TRBV7-2 and TRBJ2-1; D gene unclear. This CDR3 contains 15 residues. Germline CDR1 and CDR2: SGHTA and FQGNSA. The V gene lost 3 bases and the J gene lost 4 bases, with 13 bases spanning the gap. Full variable domain (outside the CDR3, taken from reference TRBV7-2 and TRBJ2-1): GAGVSQSPSNKVTEKGKDVELRCDPISGHTALYWYRQSLGQGLEFLIYFQGNSAPDKSGLPSDRFSAERTGGSVSTLTIQRTQQEDSAVYLCASSFRADWYNEQFFGPGTRLTVL.

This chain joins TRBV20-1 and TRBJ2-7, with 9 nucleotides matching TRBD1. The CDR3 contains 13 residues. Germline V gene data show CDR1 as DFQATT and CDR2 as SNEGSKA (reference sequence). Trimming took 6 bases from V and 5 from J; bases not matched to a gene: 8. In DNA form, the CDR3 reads TGCAGTGCGAGACCGGGACAGGGAGACGAGCAGTACTTC. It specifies CSARPGQGDEQYF.

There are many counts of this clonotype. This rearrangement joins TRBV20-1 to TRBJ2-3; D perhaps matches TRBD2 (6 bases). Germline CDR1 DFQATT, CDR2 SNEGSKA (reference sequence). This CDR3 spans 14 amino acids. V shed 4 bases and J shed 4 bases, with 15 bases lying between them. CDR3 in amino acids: CSANRDFRADTQYF. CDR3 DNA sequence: TGCAGTGCTAACCGGGACTTTCGAGCAGATACGCAGTATTTT.

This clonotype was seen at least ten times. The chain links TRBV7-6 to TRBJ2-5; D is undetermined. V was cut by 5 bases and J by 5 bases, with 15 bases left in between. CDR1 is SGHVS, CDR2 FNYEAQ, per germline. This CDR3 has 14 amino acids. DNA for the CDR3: TGTGCCAGCAGCGTCCCGGGCCCGACGGAGACCCAGTACTTC. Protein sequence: CASSVPGPTETQYF.

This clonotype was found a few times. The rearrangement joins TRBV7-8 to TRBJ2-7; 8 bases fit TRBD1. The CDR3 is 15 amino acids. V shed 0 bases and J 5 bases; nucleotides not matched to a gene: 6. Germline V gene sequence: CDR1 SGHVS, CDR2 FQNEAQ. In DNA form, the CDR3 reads TGTGCCAGCAGCTTAGCGCTAACAGGGGGTGACGAGCAGTACTTC. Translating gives CASSLALTGGDEQYF.

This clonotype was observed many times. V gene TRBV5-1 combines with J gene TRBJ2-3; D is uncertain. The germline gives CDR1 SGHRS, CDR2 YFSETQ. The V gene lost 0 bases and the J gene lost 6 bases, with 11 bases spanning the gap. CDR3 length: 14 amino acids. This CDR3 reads CASSLETPPDTQYF. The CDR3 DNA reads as TGCGCCAGCAGCTTGGAGACCCCCCCGGATACGCAGTATTTT.

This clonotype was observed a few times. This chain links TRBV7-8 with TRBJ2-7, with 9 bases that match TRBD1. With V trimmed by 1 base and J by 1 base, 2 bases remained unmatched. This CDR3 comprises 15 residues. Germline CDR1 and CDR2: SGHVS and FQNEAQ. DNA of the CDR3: TGTGCCAGCAGCTTAGGAGGGACAGGGTCCTACGAGCAGTACTTC. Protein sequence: CASSLGGTGSYEQYF.

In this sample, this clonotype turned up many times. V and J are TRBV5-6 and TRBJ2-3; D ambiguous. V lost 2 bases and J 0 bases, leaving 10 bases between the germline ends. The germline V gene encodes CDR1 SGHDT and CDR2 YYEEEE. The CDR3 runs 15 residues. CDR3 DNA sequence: TGTGCCAGCAGCTTTAGGCGGACCAGCACAGATACGCAGTATTTT. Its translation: CASSFRRTSTDTQYF.

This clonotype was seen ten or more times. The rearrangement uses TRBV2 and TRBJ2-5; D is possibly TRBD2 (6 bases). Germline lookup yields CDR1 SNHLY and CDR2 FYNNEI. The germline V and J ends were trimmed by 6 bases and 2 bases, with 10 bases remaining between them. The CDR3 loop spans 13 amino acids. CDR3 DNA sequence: TGTGCCAGCAGCGGGGGACTGCAAGAGACCCAGTACTTC. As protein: CASSGGLQETQYF. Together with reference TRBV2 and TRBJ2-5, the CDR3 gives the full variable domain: EPEVTQTPSHQVTQMGQEVILRCVPISNHLYFYWYRQILGQKVEFLVSFYNNEISEKSEIFDDQFSVERPDGSNFTLKIRSTKLEDSAMYFCASSGGLQETQYFGPGTRLLVL.

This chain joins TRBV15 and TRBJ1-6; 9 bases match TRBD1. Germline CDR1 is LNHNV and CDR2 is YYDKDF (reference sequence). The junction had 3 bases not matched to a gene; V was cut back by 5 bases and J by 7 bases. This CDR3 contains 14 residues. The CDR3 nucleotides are TGTGCCACCAGCCGGGACAGGGACAATTCACCCCTCCACTTT. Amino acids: CATSRDRDNSPLHF.

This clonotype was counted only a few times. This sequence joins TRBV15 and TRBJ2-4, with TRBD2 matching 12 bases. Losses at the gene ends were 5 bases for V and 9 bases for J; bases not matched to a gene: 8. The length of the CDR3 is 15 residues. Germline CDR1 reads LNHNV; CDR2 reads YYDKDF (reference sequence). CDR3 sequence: CATSGASGGAPIQYF. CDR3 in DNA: TGTGCCACCAGCGGAGCTAGCGGGGGGGCCCCCATTCAGTACTTC.

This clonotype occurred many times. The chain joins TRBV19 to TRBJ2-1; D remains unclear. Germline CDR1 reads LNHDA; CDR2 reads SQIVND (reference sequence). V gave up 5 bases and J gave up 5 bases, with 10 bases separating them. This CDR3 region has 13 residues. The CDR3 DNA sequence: TGTGCCAGTAGTCCCCCACCCCACAATGAGCAGTTCTTC. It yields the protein CASSPPPHNEQFF.

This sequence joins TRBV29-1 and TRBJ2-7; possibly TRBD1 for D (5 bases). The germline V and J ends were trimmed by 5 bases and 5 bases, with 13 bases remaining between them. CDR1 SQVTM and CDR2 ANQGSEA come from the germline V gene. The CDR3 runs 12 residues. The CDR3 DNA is TGCAGCGTTAATAGGGGCTCGGACGAGCAGTACTTC. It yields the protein CSVNRGSDEQYF.

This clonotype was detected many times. The CDR3 sequence: CASSLRGNSYEQYF. The CDR3 DNA reads TGCGCCAGCAGCTTGCGAGGGAACTCCTACGAGCAGTACTTC. This chain links TRBV5-1 with TRBJ2-7; possible D gene TRBD2, 5 bases. V dropped 1 base and J dropped 0 bases, with 8 bases sitting between them. Germline CDR1 reads SGHRS; CDR2 reads YFSETQ. This CDR3 is built from 14 residues. The complete variable domain, with remaining parts taken from reference TRBV5-1 and TRBJ2-7, reads KAGVTQTPRYLIKTRGQQVTLSCSPISGHRSVSWYQQTPGQGLQFLFEYFSETQRNKGNFPGRFSGRQFSNSRSEMNVSTLELGDSALYLCASSLRGNSYEQYFGPGTRLTVT.

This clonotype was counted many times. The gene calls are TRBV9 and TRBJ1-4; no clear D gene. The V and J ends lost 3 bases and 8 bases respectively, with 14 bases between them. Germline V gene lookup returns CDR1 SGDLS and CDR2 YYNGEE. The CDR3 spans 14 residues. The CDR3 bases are TGTGCCAGCAGCGGCGACATCAATAGGGAAAAACTGTTTTTT. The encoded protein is CASSGDINREKLFF.

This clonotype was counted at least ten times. The DNA of the CDR3 is TGTGCCAGCAGTTCATTGACTAGCGGGAGCTACGAGCAGTACTTC. Translated, it gives CASSSLTSGSYEQYF. J is TRBJ2-7 and V is TRBV28; 12 positions agree with TRBD2. This CDR3 is built from 15 residues. V trimming: 4 bases; J trimming: 3 bases; junction bases outside the gene matches: 4. Germline V gives CDR1 MDHEN, CDR2 SYDVKM.

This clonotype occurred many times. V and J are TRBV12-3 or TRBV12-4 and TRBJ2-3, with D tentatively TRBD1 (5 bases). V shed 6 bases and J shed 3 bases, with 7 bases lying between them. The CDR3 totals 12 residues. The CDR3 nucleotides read TGTGCCAGCAGCAGGGCAACAGATACGCAGTATTTT. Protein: CASSRATDTQYF.

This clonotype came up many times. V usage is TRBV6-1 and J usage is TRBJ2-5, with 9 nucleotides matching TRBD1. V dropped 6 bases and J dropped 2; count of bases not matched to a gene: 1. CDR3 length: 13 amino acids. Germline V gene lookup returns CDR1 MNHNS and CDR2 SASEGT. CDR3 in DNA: TGTGCCAGCAGGGGGACAGGGCAAGAGACCCAGTACTTC. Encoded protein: CASRGTGQETQYF.